This T cell receptor (beta chain) was sequenced for a study of blood T cell repertoires in COVID-19. Germline CDR1 SGHTA, CDR2 FQGNSA. CDR3 length: 13 amino acids. V shed 5 bases and J shed 3 bases, with 8 bases lying between them. Per the study methods: The authors estimated nucleated cell counts from reference gene primer amplification. Sequencing was performed with immunoSEQ multiplex PCR; in TCRdb, only in-frame clones are kept and a portion is missing. Clone size and V and J calls were adopted from that table, with D and trimming inferred from the DNA. The sample yields about 45,000 clones, roughly four fifths seen once.

This clonotype was sampled from a human donor in a cohort sampled during active COVID-19. The chain couples TRBV7-2 to TRBJ1-5; D gene uncertain. Sample: peripheral blood. DNA of the CDR3: TGTGCCAGCAGCCCTCGGGACAATCAGCCCCAGCATTTT. It yields the protein CASSPRDNQPQHF.